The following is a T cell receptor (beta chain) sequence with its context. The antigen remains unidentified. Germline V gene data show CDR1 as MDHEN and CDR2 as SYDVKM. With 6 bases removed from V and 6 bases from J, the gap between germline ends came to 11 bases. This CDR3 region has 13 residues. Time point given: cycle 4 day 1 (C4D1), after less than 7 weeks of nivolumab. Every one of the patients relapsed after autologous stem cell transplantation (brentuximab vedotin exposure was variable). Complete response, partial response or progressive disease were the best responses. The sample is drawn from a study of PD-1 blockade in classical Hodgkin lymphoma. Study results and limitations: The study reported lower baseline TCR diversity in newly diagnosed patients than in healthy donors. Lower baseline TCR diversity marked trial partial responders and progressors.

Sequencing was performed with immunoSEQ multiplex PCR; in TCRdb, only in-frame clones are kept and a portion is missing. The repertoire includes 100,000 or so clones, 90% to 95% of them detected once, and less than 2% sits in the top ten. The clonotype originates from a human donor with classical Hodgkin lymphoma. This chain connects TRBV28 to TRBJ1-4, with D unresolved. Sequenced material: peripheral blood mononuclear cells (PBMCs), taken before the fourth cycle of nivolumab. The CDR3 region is CASRSGSYEKLFF. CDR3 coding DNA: TGTGCCAGCAGGTCTGGTTCTTATGAAAAACTGTTTTTT.